This T cell receptor beta chain was profiled in a study of human T cells and chemical hapten exposure. Time point given: pre-sensitization, week 0. The treatment was: therapeutic diphenylcyclopropenone sensitization with weekly scalp DPC. The germline V gene encodes CDR1 KGHSH and CDR2 LQKENI. The CDR3 sequence is 12 residues long. Trimming stripped 6 bases from V and 6 bases from J, with 12 bases between. Notes on the study in general: The study found expanded TCRs formed significantly more large CDR3 similarity clusters than controls. Donors in the study had alopecia, meaning their immune response may differ from healthy people's.

This clonotype was found a few times. Its cognate antigen is unknown. A single record per CDR3 protein comes from TCRdb applying MiXCR to the RACE reads. Here the sample spans under 110,000 distinct CDR3 sequences, 9% to 15% being singletons. The chain has TRBV18 and TRBJ2-7, with TRBD1 as a possible D gene (7 bases). The sequencing used whole blood, collected in connection with sensitization to the hapten diphenylcyclopropenone (DPC). This receptor was identified in a woman in her forties or fifties with alopecia areata. Some clones in this sample may be carry-over from other donors' samples. The CDR3, as DNA: TGTGCCAGCTCCCAGGGGGGATCCGAGCAGTACTTC. Amino acid sequence: CASSQGGSEQYF.